This T cell receptor beta chain was recorded in a study of blood T cell repertoires in COVID-19. At the level of the study: Spain, Italy and the United States supplied samples that represented acute and convalescent COVID-19. T cells, B-cell-depleted T cells, or PBMCs provided the cDNA or gDNA that served as material.

In the source study's methods: Using reference gene primer amplification, nucleated cell counts were estimated. The table came from immunoSEQ multiplex PCR; TCRdb's copy has only in-frame clones and leaves some out. That table furnishes V, J and clone size, whereas the DNA furnished D and trimming. The sample includes under 200,000 clones, about 86% of them seen just once. Seattle patients were enrolled while actively infected and followed longitudinally. The sample holds one count of this clone. The ends were cut back, 3 bases at V and 5 bases at J, with 10 bases in the middle. The CDR3 extends over 13 amino acids. The germline V gene has CDR1 MDHEN and CDR2 SYDVKM.

What was sequenced was peripheral blood. The sequence came from a woman between 70 and 85 years old with COVID-19, enrolled during active disease. The chain joins TRBV28 to TRBJ1-2, with D maybe TRBD1 (5 bases). DNA of the CDR3: TGTGCCAGCAGTTTCTCAGGGCAGTATGGCTACACCTTC. Translated: CASSFSGQYGYTF.